Listed below are T cell receptor beta chains from one sample, sequenced in a study of cytomegalovirus exposure and HLA in healthy donors. Repertoires were generated with immunoSEQ multiplex PCR, while TCRdb's copy carries only in-frame clones and drops some. The sample consists of some 120,000 clones, about 84% of them appearing once. Material: PBMCs. The receptor set was obtained from a man in his forties in good health and CMV-seronegative. Each CDR3 is given with its conserved first and last residue. The D gene is left open where the match is weak. Clone size is not always given. Where it is, it says once, few, many or a class for expanded clones.

size: -
length: 14
J: TRBJ1-6
D: TRBD1
V: TRBV27
DNA: TGTGCCAGCCACCGGGACAGGGATAATTCACCCCTCCACTTT
CDR3: CASHRDRDNSPLHF

size: few
length: 15
J: TRBJ2-1
D: TRBD1
V: TRBV7-2
DNA: TGTGCCAGCAGCTTAGTCACAGGGGGGTACAATGAGCAGTTCTTC
CDR3: CASSLVTGGYNEQFF

size: -
length: 13
J: TRBJ2-3
D: -
V: TRBV6-1
DNA: TGTGCCAGCACAGGACAGTCCACAGATACGCAGTATTTT
CDR3: CASTGQSTDTQYF

size: -
length: 15
J: TRBJ2-7
D: -
V: TRBV6-6
DNA: TGTGCCAGCAGCCCTACGACTGACCGATCCTACGAGCAGTACTTC
CDR3: CASSPTTDRSYEQYF

size: few
length: 11
J: TRBJ2-5
D: -
V: TRBV7-6
DNA: TGTGCCAGCTTAGGGGTGGAGACCCAGTACTTC
CDR3: CASLGVETQYF

size: few
length: 13
J: TRBJ2-2
D: -
V: TRBV5-4
DNA: TGTGCCAGCAGCTTACTGAACACCGGGGAGCTGTTTTTT
CDR3: CASSLLNTGELFF

size: -
length: 14
J: TRBJ2-3
D: -
V: TRBV5-1
DNA: TGCGCCACCAAGGTCGCCGGGGGAACAGATACGCAGTATTTT
CDR3: CATKVAGGTDTQYF

size: -
length: 13
J: TRBJ2-3
D: -
V: TRBV7-9
DNA: TGTGCCAGCAGCCCCCGGGGTCCAGATACGCAGTATTTT
CDR3: CASSPRGPDTQYF

size: -
length: 13
J: TRBJ1-1
D: TRBD1
V: TRBV9
DNA: TGTGCCAGCAGCGTCGGGACAGGGGTTGAAGCTTTCTTT
CDR3: CASSVGTGVEAFF

size: -
length: 13
J: TRBJ1-3
D: -
V: TRBV27
DNA: TGTGCCAGCAGTTTACTGTCTGGAAACACCATATATTTT
CDR3: CASSLLSGNTIYF

size: -
length: 17
J: TRBJ1-2
D: -
V: TRBV28
DNA: TGTGCCAGCAGTTTGATGAGAGAGGCAGTCTCACGCTATGGCTACACCTTC
CDR3: CASSLMREAVSRYGYTF

size: -
length: 14
J: TRBJ1-1
D: -
V: TRBV18
DNA: TGTGCCAGCTCACCCGACAGAGTAAGCACTGAAGCTTTCTTT
CDR3: CASSPDRVSTEAFF

size: once
length: 13
J: TRBJ1-2
D: TRBD1
V: TRBV30
DNA: TGTGCCCAAACACAGGGGGCGCGAGGTGGCTACACCTTC
CDR3: CAQTQGARGGYTF

size: -
length: 15
J: TRBJ2-1
D: -
V: TRBV5-6
DNA: TGTGCCAGCAGCTTCTTAACCCCCGGGGGCAATGAGCAGTTCTTC
CDR3: CASSFLTPGGNEQFF

size: -
length: 13
J: TRBJ2-3
D: -
V: TRBV7-6
DNA: TGTGCCAGCAGCTTTACTCCTGCAGATACGCAGTATTTT
CDR3: CASSFTPADTQYF

size: once
length: 18
J: TRBJ2-7
D: -
V: TRBV18
DNA: TGTGCCAGCTCACCTCTCGACAGGCCGAGCTTGAGCTCCTACGAGCAGTACTTC
CDR3: CASSPLDRPSLSSYEQYF

size: -
length: 15
J: TRBJ2-7
D: TRBD2
V: TRBV6-5
DNA: TGTGCCAGCAGTCCGCAGCGGGGGGCCATCTACGAGCAGTACTTC
CDR3: CASSPQRGAIYEQYF

size: -
length: 14
J: TRBJ2-5
D: -
V: TRBV7-2
DNA: TGTGCCAGCAGCTTTAGCTTCGCGCCCGAGACCCAGTACTTC
CDR3: CASSFSFAPETQYF

size: -
length: 15
J: TRBJ2-7
D: TRBD1
V: TRBV13
DNA: TGTGCCAGCAGCTTAACAGGGGCCAGCTCCTACGAGCAGTACTTC
CDR3: CASSLTGASSYEQYF

size: -
length: 16
J: TRBJ1-2
D: TRBD1
V: TRBV19
DNA: TGTGCCAGTAGTATAGAGGCGGGACAGGAGTCTTATGGCTACACCTTC
CDR3: CASSIEAGQESYGYTF